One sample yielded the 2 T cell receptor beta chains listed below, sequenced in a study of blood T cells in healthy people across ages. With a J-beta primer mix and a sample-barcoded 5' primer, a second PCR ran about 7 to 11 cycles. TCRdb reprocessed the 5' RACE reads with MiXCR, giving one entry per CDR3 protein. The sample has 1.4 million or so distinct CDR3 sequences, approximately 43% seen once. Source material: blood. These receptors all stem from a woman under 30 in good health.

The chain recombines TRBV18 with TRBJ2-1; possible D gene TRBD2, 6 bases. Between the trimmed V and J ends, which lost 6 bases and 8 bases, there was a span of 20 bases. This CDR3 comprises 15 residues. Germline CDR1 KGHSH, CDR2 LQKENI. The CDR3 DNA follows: TGTGCCAGCTCGTCCTCCCAGCGGGTTGGGGATGAGCAGTTCTTC. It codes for CASSSSQRVGDEQFF.

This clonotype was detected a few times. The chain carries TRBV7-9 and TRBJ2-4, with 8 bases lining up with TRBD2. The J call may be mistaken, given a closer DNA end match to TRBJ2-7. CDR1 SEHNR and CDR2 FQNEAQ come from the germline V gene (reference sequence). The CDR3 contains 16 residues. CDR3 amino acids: CASSPPPSGSANEQYF. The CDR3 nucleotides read TGTGCCAGCAGCCCCCCACCAAGCGGGAGTGCCAACGAGCAGTACTTC.